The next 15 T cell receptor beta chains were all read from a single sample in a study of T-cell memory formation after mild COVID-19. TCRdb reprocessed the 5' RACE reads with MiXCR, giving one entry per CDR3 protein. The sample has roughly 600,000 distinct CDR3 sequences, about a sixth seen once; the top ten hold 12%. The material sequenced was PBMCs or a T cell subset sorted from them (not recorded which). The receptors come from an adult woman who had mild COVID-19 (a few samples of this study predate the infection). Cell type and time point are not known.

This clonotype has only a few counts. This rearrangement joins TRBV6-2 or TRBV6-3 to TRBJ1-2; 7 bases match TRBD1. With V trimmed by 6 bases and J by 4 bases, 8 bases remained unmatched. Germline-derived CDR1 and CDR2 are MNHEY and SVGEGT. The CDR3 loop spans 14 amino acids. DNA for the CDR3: TGTGCCAGCAGGACCCACAGGGGAACCTATGGCTACACCTTC. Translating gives CASRTHRGTYGYTF.

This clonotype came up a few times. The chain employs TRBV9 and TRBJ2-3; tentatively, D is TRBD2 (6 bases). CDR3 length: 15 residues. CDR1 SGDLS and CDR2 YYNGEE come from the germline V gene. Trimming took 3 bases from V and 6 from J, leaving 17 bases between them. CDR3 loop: CASSGAGPLSDTQYF. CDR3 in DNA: TGTGCCAGCAGCGGGGCGGGGCCTCTCTCCGATACGCAGTATTTT.

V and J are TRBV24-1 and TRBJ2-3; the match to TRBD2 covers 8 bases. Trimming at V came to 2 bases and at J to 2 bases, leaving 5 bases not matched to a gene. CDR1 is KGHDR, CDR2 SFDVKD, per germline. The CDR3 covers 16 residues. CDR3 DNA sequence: TGTGCCACCAGTGATTACAGAGCGGGGGCCACAGATACGCAGTATTTT. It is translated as CATSDYRAGATDTQYF.

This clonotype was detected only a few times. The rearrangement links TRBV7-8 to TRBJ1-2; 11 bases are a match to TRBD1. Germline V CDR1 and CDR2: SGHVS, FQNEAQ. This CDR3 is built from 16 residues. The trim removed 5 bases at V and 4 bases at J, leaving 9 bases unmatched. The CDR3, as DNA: TGTGCCAGCAGCCTTAACACCGGGACAGGGGGCTATGGCTACACCTTC. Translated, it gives CASSLNTGTGGYGYTF.

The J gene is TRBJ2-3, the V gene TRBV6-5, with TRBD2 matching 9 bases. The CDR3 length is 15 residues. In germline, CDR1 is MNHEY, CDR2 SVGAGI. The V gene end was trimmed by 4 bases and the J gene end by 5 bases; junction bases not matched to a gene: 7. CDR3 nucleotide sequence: TGTGCCAGCAGTTCCTCAGCGGGAGGTGGAGATACGCAGTATTTT. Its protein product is CASSSSAGGGDTQYF.

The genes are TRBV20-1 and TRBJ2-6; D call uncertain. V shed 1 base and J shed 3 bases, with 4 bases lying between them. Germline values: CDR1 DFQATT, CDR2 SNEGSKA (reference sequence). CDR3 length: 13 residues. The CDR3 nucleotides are TGCAGTGCTAGAGGTGGTGGGGCCAACGTCCTGACTTTC. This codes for CSARGGGANVLTF.

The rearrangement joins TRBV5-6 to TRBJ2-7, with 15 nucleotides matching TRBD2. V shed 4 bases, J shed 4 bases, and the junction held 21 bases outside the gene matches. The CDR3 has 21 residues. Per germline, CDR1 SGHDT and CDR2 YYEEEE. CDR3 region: CASSQPSLGLAGGPVGYEQYF. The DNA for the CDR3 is TGTGCCAGCAGCCAACCTTCGCTAGGACTAGCGGGAGGGCCCGTTGGGTACGAGCAGTACTTC.

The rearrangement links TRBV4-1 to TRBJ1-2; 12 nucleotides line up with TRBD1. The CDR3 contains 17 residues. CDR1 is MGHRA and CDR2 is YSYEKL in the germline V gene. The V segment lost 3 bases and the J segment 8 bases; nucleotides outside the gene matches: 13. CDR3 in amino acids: CASSHPPLGDRGRGYTF. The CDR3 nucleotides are TGCGCCAGCAGCCACCCCCCTCTTGGGGACAGGGGGCGAGGCTACACCTTC.

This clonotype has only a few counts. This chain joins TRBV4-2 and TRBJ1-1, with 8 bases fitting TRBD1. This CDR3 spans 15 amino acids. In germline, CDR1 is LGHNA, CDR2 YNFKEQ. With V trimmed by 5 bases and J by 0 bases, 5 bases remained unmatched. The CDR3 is CASSIGQGLNTEAFF. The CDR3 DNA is TGTGCCAGCAGCATAGGACAGGGTCTGAACACTGAAGCTTTCTTT.

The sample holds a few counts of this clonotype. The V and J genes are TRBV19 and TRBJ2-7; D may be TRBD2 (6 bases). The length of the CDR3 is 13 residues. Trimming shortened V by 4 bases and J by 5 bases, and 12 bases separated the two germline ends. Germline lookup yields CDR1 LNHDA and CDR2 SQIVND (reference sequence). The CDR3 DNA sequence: TGTGCCAGTAGTAAGACTAGATTCGACGAGCAGTACTTC. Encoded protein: CASSKTRFDEQYF. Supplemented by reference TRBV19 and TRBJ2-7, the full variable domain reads DGGITQSPKYLFRKEGQNVTLSCEQNLNHDAMYWYRQDPGQGLRLIYYSQIVNDFQKGDIAEGYSVSREKKESFPLTVTSAQKNPTAFYLCASSKTRFDEQYFGPGTRLTVT.

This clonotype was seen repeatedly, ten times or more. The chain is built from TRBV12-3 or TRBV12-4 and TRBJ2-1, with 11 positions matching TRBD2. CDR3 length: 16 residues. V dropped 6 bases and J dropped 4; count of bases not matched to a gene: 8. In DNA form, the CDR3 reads TGTGCCAGCAGCCTATCGGGACTAGCGGAGTACAATGAGCAGTTCTTC. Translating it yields CASSLSGLAEYNEQFF.

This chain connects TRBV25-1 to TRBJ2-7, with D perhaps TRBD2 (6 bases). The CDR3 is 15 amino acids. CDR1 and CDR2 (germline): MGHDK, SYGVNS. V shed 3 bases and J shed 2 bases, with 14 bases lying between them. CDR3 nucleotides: TGTGCCAGCAGTGATTTCGGGAGTTCCACCTACGAGCAGTACTTC. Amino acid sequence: CASSDFGSSTYEQYF.

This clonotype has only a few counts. The CDR3 coding sequence is TGTGCCAGCAGCTTAGTAGCGGGAGGGCCCACCCACAATGAGCAGTTCTTC. Translation: CASSLVAGGPTHNEQFF. The rearrangement joins TRBV7-2 to TRBJ2-1; 11 bases fit TRBD2. Germline trimming cut 1 base from V and 5 bases from J; bases unmatched to any gene: 7. The germline CDR1 and CDR2 sequences are SGHTA and FQGNSA. The CDR3 has 17 amino acids.

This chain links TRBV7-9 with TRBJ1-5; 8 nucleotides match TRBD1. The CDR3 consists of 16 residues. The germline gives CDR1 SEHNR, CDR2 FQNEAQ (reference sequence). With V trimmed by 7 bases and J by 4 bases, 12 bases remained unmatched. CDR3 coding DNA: TGTGCCAGCACAAAGAGTAGCAGGGGGCTAAATCAGCCCCAGCATTTT. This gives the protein CASTKSSRGLNQPQHF.

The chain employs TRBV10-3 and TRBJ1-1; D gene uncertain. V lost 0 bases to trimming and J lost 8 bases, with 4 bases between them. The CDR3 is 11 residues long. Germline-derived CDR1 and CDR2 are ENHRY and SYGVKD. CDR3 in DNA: TGTGCCATCAGTGAGTCAGGAGAAGCTTTCTTT. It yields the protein CAISESGEAFF.